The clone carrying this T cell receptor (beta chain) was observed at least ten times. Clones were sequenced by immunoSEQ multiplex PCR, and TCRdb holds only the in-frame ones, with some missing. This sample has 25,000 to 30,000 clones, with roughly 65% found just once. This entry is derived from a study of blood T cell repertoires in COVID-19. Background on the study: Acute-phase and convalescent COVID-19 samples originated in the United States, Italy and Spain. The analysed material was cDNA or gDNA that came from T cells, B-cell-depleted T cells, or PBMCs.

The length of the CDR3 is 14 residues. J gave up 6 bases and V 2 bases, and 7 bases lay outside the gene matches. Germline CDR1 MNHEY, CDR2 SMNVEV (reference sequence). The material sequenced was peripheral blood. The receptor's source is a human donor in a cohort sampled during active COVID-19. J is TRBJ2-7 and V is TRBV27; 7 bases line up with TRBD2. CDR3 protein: CASSLGGGFGEQYF. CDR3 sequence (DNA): TGTGCCAGCAGTTTAGGGGGGGGGTTCGGCGAGCAGTACTTC.